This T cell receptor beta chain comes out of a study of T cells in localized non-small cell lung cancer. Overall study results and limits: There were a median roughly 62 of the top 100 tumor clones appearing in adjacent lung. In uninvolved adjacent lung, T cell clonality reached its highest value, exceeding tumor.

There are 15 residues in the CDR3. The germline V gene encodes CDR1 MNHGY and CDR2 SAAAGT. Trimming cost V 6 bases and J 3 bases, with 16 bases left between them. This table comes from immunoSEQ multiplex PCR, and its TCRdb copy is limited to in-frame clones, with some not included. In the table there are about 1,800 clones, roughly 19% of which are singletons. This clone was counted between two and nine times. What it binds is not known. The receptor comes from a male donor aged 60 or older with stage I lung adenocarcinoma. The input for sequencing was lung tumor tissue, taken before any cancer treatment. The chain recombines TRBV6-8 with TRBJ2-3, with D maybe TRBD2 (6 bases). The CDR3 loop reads CASSEGLVGTDTQYF. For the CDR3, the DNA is TGTGCCAGCAGCGAGGGACTGGTCGGGACAGATACGCAGTATTTT.